This T cell receptor (beta chain) was sequenced in a study of cytomegalovirus exposure and HLA in healthy donors. The overall study: An analysis done earlier identified fewer than 140 million unique TCR beta sequences from about 179 million T cells. Early release data held roughly 90 million unique TCRs from HLA-typed donors. Findings and limits, study-wide: There were some V segments, including TRBV6-2 and TRBV6-3, excluded as indistinguishable. In an earlier analysis, about 87% or about 30%: the productive usage of most TCR beta V segments.

PCR primers comprised 60 Vbeta and 13 Jbeta primers. TCRdb keeps only in-frame clones here, not all; method: immunoSEQ multiplex PCR. The table shows nearly 200,000 clones, with 77% occurring only once. Losses at the gene ends were 3 bases for V and 5 bases for J; bases not matched to a gene: 4. CDR1 is MDHEN, CDR2 SYDVKM, per germline. The CDR3 contains 14 residues. Of note for this clone: Its antigen is currently unknown.

The rearrangement uses TRBV28 and TRBJ2-5; 9 nucleotides align to TRBD1. This receptor was obtained from a woman in her twenties or thirties in good health and CMV-seropositive. The source material was PBMCs. The CDR3 is CASSFPGQGETQYF. In nucleotides, the CDR3 is TGTGCCAGCAGTTTCCCTGGACAGGGGGAGACCCAGTACTTC.